The clone carrying this T cell receptor beta chain was seen at least ten times. Its cognate antigen is unknown. Unsorted libraries were prepared from 2 million PBMCs held at -80 C. CDR1 is SGHVS, CDR2 FQNEAQ, per germline. V was trimmed by 7 bases and J by 1 base, leaving 13 bases between them. This CDR3 has 14 amino acids. This record belongs to a study of neurological immune-mediated disorders. Points from the study as a whole: In HTLV-1-associated myelopathy, TCR clonal expansion was greatest, and in multiple sclerosis it was least, below healthy controls. Neither clinical nor MRI features were found to be associated with the multiple sclerosis repertoire cluster. The study phylogenetically grouped the repertoires of 18 of 34 multiple sclerosis patients into one related-CDR3 cluster, a possible signature.

TCRdb redid the calling of the 5' RACE reads with MiXCR, one entry per CDR3 protein. This sample has more than 45,000 distinct CDR3 sequences, with under 3% found just once. This clonotype was obtained from a man aged 45 to 65 with multiple sclerosis. Sequencing was performed on PBMCs. The chain recombines TRBV7-8 with TRBJ1-1; the D gene is possibly TRBD1 (5 bases). The CDR3 protein is CASTLTGGNTEAFF. The CDR3 coding sequence is TGTGCCAGCACCCTTACAGGAGGGAACACTGAAGCTTTCTTT.